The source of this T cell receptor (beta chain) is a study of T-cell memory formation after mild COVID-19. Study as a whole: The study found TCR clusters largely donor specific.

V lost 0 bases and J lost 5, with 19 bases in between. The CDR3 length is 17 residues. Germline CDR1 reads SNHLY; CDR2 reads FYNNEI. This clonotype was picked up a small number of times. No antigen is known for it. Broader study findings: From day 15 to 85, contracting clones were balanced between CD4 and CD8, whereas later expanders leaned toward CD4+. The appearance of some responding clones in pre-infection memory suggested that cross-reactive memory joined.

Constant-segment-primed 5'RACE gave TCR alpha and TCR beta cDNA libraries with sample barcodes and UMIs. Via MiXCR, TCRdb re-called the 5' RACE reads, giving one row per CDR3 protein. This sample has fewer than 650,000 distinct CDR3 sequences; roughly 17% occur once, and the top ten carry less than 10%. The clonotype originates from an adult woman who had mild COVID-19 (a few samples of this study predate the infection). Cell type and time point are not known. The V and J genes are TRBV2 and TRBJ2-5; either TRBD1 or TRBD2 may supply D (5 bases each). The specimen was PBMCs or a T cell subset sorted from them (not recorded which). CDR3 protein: CASSEAASRIEGETQYF. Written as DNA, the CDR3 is TGTGCCAGCAGTGAAGCAGCGAGCCGAATAGAGGGGGAGACCCAGTACTTC.